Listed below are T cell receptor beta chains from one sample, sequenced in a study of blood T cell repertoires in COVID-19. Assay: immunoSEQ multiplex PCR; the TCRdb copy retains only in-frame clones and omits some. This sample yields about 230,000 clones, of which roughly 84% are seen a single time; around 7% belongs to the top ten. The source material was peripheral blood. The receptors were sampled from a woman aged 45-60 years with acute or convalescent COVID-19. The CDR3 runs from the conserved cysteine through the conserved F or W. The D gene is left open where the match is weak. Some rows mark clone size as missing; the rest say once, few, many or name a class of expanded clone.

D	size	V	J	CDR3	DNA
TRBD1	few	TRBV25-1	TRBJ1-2	CASSRRGQDGYTF	TGTGCCAGCAGTCGTAGGGGGCAAGATGGCTACACCTTC
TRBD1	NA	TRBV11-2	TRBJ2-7	CASTPGTGTYEQYF	TGTGCCAGCACCCCCGGGACAGGGACCTACGAGCAGTACTTC
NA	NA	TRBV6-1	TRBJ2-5	CASSDRGAETQYF	TGTGCCAGCAGTGACAGGGGTGCAGAGACCCAGTACTTC
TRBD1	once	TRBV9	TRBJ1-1	CASTRTGSLDTEAFF	TGTGCCAGCACCCGGACAGGGTCCTTGGACACTGAAGCTTTCTTT
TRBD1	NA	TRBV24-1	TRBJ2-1	CATSDQTGAYNEQFF	TGTGCCACCAGTGACCAGACAGGGGCCTACAATGAGCAGTTCTTC
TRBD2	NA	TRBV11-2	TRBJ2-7	CASSRRGLTGGTYEQYF	TGTGCCAGCAGCCGGCGGGGGTTGACGGGAGGGACCTACGAGCAGTACTTC
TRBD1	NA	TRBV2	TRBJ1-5	CASMSDRAYSNQPQHF	TGTGCCAGCATGTCGGACAGGGCCTATAGCAATCAGCCCCAGCATTTT
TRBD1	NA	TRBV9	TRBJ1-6	CASSPRQGRDSPLHF	TGTGCCAGCAGCCCCCGACAGGGTAGGGATTCACCCCTCCACTTT
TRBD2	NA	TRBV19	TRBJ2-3	CASSQRTSGMITDTQYF	TGTGCCAGTAGCCAAAGGACTAGCGGGATGATAACAGATACGCAGTATTTT
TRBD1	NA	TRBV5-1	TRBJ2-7	CASSKGQGEREQYF	TGCGCCAGCAGCAAGGGACAGGGGGAACGCGAGCAGTACTTC
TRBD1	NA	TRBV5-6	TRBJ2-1	CASRTGTALYNEQFF	TGTGCCAGCAGAACCGGGACAGCCCTCTACAATGAGCAGTTCTTC
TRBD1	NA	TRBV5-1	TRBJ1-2	CASSFGERDRPERGYTF	TGCGCCAGCAGCTTTGGTGAACGGGACAGGCCTGAGCGTGGCTACACCTTC
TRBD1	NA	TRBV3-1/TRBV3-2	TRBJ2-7	CASSQTGGYEQYF	TGTGCCAGCAGCCAGACAGGGGGCTACGAGCAGTACTTC
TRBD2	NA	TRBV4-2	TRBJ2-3	CASSQSPTSGGGDTQYF	TGTGCCAGCAGCCAATCCCCGACTAGCGGGGGTGGAGATACGCAGTATTTT
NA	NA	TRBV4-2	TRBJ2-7	CASSQVHSPSSYEQYF	TGTGCCAGCAGCCAAGTGCACTCCCCGAGCTCCTACGAGCAGTACTTC
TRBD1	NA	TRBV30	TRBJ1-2	CAWSGTGFGGYTF	TGTGCCTGGAGCGGGACAGGGTTCGGTGGCTACACCTTC
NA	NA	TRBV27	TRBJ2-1	CASSPSFYNEQFF	TGTGCCAGCAGTCCGAGCTTTTACAATGAGCAGTTCTTC
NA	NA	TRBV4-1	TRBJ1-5	CASSQAYGQGNQPQHF	TGCGCCAGCAGCCAAGCGTATGGGCAGGGCAATCAGCCCCAGCATTTT
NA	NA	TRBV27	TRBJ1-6	CASSLGGGNSPLHF	TGTGCCAGCAGTTTAGGGGGGGGAAATTCACCCCTCCACTTT
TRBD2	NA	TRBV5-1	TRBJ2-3	CASSFPTSVSGSGDTQYF	TGCGCCAGCAGCTTCCCCACATCCGTTAGCGGGAGTGGGGATACGCAGTATTTT
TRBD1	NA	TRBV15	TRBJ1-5	CATSRGTGDHQPQHF	TGTGCCACCAGCAGAGGGACAGGGGATCATCAGCCCCAGCATTTT
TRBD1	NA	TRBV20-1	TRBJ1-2	CSAHTGVGYTF	TGCAGTGCGCATACAGGGGTTGGCTACACCTTC
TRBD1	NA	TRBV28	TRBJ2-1	CASDTGGGDNEQFF	TGTGCCAGTGATACAGGGGGCGGGGACAATGAGCAGTTCTTC
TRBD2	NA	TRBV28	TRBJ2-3	CASSLVLAADTQYF	TGTGCCAGCAGTTTAGTACTAGCGGCAGATACGCAGTATTTT